The 25 T cell receptor beta chains listed next were all sequenced from one sample in a study of shared clonotypes between healthy human individuals. The repertoire was sequenced with immunoSEQ multiplex PCR; TCRdb's copy has only in-frame clones and lacks some. The sample includes more than 850,000 clones, more than 75% of them seen just once. The sample taken for sequencing was memory CD4+ T cells from PBMCs. This sample's subset: CD45RA-negative fraction. Receptors were obtained from a man between 18 and 29 years old in good health. Some clones in this sample may be carry-over from other donors' samples.

The rearrangement joins TRBV28 to TRBJ1-2; 9 nucleotides match TRBD1. CDR1 MDHEN and CDR2 SYDVKM come from the germline V gene. V dropped 5 bases and J dropped 7; count of bases not matched to a gene: 11. The CDR3 is 15 residues long. CDR3 region: CASSGSGTGKRGYTF. The CDR3 nucleotides read TGTGCCAGCAGTGGCTCCGGGACAGGGAAACGTGGCTACACCTTC.

The J gene is TRBJ2-1, the V gene TRBV5-4; possible D gene TRBD2, 7 bases. V lost 5 bases and J 8 bases, leaving 17 bases between the germline ends. The CDR3 length is 14 residues. Germline CDR1 SGHNT, CDR2 YYREEE (reference sequence). The DNA of the CDR3 is TGTGCCAGCAGTCCCCCCGGGGGGCGCCATGAGCAGTTCTTC. Its translation is CASSPPGGRHEQFF.

This CDR3 is CSVGGTLFNEQFF. CDR3 nucleotides: TGCAGCGTTGGCGGGACGCTTTTTAATGAGCAGTTCTTC. This sequence joins TRBV29-1 and TRBJ2-1; D may be TRBD2 (6 bases). The V end lost 4 bases, the J end lost 7 bases, and 14 bases lay between the germline ends. Per germline, CDR1 SQVTM and CDR2 ANQGSEA. The CDR3 is 13 amino acids.

As regards this clone: A read error may be the cause here, since a much bigger clone is one base away. Other DNA sequences in the same sample also yield this CDR3. The gene calls are TRBV7-2 and TRBJ2-1; no definite D call. Germline CDR1 SGHTA, CDR2 FQGNSA. Trimming removed 5 bases at V and 0 bases at J, with 5 bases between. The CDR3 contains 13 residues. The DNA of the CDR3 is TGTGCCAGCAGCCCTAGCTCCTACAATGAGCAGTTCTTC. Translated, it gives CASSPSSYNEQFF.

The chain recombines TRBV5-1 with TRBJ2-7; D is ambiguous. The CDR3 covers 12 residues. With 8 bases removed from V and 0 bases from J, the gap between germline ends came to 9 bases. CDR1 is SGHRS, CDR2 YFSETQ, per germline. CDR3 residues: CARSPSSYEQYF. In DNA form, the CDR3 reads TGCGCCAGAAGCCCGAGCTCCTACGAGCAGTACTTC.

The chain employs TRBV10-3 and TRBJ2-2; D is uncertain. CDR1 is ENHRY, CDR2 SYGVKD, per germline. V lost 3 bases and J lost 1, with 9 bases in between. This CDR3 is built from 15 residues. The CDR3 DNA follows: TGTGCCATCAGTGATTCGCGCCAGAACACCGGGGAGCTGTTTTTT. Encoded protein: CAISDSRQNTGELFF.

The gene calls are TRBV9 and TRBJ2-7, with D perhaps given as TRBD1 or TRBD2 (7 bases each). The CDR3 has 17 residues. The V gene lost 7 bases and the J gene lost 6 bases, with 29 bases spanning the gap. The germline V gene encodes CDR1 SGDLS and CDR2 YYNGEE. The CDR3 DNA sequence: TGTGCCAGCCCCCAGGGGGGGATTTGGGGATGTCGTAGCGAGCAGTACTTC. Amino acid sequence: CASPQGGIWGCRSEQYF.

V usage is TRBV11-2 and J usage is TRBJ2-1; the match to TRBD2 covers 9 bases. Germline CDR1 is SGHAT and CDR2 is FQNNGV. The CDR3 sequence is 16 residues long. V shed 3 bases, J shed 6 bases, and the junction held 9 bases outside the gene matches. CDR3 in amino acids: CASSFLAGTSANEQFF. DNA of the CDR3: TGTGCCAGCAGCTTCCTAGCGGGAACGTCAGCCAATGAGCAGTTCTTC.

The chain is built from TRBV4-1 and TRBJ2-7; the match to TRBD1 covers 12 bases. V shed 5 bases and J 4 bases; nucleotides not matched to a gene: 6. CDR3 length equals 15 residues. The germline gives CDR1 MGHRA, CDR2 YSYEKL. The DNA of the CDR3 is TGCGCCAGCAGCGTCGGGACAGGGGGCTCGTACGAGCAGTACTTC. Amino acids: CASSVGTGGSYEQYF.

The chain joins TRBV10-3 to TRBJ2-7, with TRBD1 matching 8 bases. The CDR3 contains 16 residues. In germline, CDR1 is ENHRY, CDR2 SYGVKD. J was trimmed by 1 base and V by 3 bases; bases with no gene match: 8. This CDR3 reads CAISDFSRGRSYEQYF. Written as DNA, the CDR3 is TGTGCCATCAGTGATTTTAGCAGGGGGCGATCCTACGAGCAGTACTTC.

This clone occurred a few times. The chain couples TRBV5-8 to TRBJ2-3; D is unresolved. Trimming pared 1 base from V and 2 bases from J, leaving 8 bases between. CDR1 SGHTS and CDR2 YDEGEE come from the germline V gene. This CDR3 comprises 14 residues. This chain's CDR3 is CASSLRPSTDTQYF. CDR3 nucleotides: TGTGCCAGCAGCTTGAGGCCCTCCACAGATACGCAGTATTTT.

The table lists this clone with many counts. This same CDR3 is encoded by further DNA sequences in the sample. The chain recombines TRBV11-2 with TRBJ2-1, with D unresolved. V dropped 3 bases and J dropped 3 bases, with 6 bases sitting between them. The CDR3 contains 13 residues. Germline V gene data show CDR1 as SGHAT and CDR2 as FQNNGV. This CDR3 is CASSLGGYNEQFF. The CDR3 coding sequence is TGTGCCAGCAGCTTGGGCGGCTACAATGAGCAGTTCTTC.

The genes are TRBV5-8 and TRBJ1-4, with a tentative D call TRBD1 (5 bases). The CDR3 runs 15 residues. Germline assignment: CDR1 SGHTS and CDR2 YDEGEE. V was shortened by 1 base and J by 4 bases, with 11 bases between the two germline ends. DNA of the CDR3: TGTGCCAGCAGCTTGTGGGGCCGTAGTAATGAAAAACTGTTTTTT. Protein: CASSLWGRSNEKLFF.

The genes are TRBV5-1 and TRBJ2-7, with D maybe TRBD1 (6 bases). The CDR3 is 14 residues long. CDR1 is SGHRS and CDR2 is YFSETQ in the germline V gene. Trimming cost V 0 bases and J 6 bases, with 13 bases left between them. In DNA form, the CDR3 reads TGCGCCAGCAGCTTGGGCCAGGGGAGTCTCGAGCAGTACTTC. Translated: CASSLGQGSLEQYF. The full variable domain, its missing parts supplied by reference TRBV5-1 and TRBJ2-7, is KAGVTQTPRYLIKTRGQQVTLSCSPISGHRSVSWYQQTPGQGLQFLFEYFSETQRNKGNFPGRFSGRQFSNSRSEMNVSTLELGDSALYLCASSLGQGSLEQYFGPGTRLTVT.

This clone was observed a handful of times. The chain combines TRBV7-2 with TRBJ1-5; the D gene is possibly TRBD1 (5 bases). The CDR3 consists of 15 residues. V lost 5 bases and J 3 bases, leaving 14 bases between the germline ends. Germline V gene sequence: CDR1 SGHTA, CDR2 FQGNSA. CDR3 in amino acids: CASSPWGTFNQPQHF. DNA for the CDR3: TGTGCCAGCAGCCCATGGGGGACTTTCAATCAGCCCCAGCATTTT.

The V call is TRBV18, the J call TRBJ2-5; D is unresolved. The CDR3 covers 14 residues. Trimming left V 2 bases short and J 5 bases short, with 12 bases between. Germline V gene sequence: CDR1 KGHSH, CDR2 LQKENI. The CDR3 nucleotides are TGTGCCAGCTCACCAGAGGTTTTGGGCGAGACCCAGTACTTC. This sequence encodes CASSPEVLGETQYF.

The V gene is TRBV19, the J gene TRBJ2-5; the D gene is possibly TRBD2 (5 bases). Trimming stripped 9 bases from V and 7 bases from J, with 24 bases between. The CDR3 runs to 15 residues. Germline values: CDR1 LNHDA, CDR2 SQIVND (reference sequence). CDR3 loop: CASSQPERTGRTQYF. CDR3 DNA: TGTGCCAGCTCCCAACCGGAGCGGACGGGTAGGACCCAGTACTTC.

To note about this clone: In the same sample, other DNA sequences code for this CDR3. V usage is TRBV2 and J usage is TRBJ2-1; 8 nucleotides match TRBD2. The CDR3 is 14 amino acids. Germline CDR1 SNHLY, CDR2 FYNNEI. Germline trimming cut 8 bases from V and 0 bases from J; bases unmatched to any gene: 3. The DNA for the CDR3 is TGTGCCAGCCGTCTAGCGGGCTCCTACAATGAGCAGTTCTTC. Residues: CASRLAGSYNEQFF.

CDR3 sequence (DNA): TGTGCCAGCAGCCCCTCCGCGGGGTACCAAGAGACCCAGTACTTC. Translated, it gives CASSPSAGYQETQYF. The J gene is TRBJ2-5, the V gene TRBV4-2, with D tentatively TRBD2 (6 bases). The CDR3 contains 15 residues. Germline V gene lookup returns CDR1 LGHNA and CDR2 YNFKEQ. The V and J ends lost 4 bases and 0 bases respectively, with 12 bases between them.

The gene calls are TRBV7-2 and TRBJ2-7, with D possibly being TRBD1 (6 bases). Trimming stripped 5 bases from V and 4 bases from J, with 9 bases between. Germline lookup yields CDR1 SGHTA and CDR2 FQGNSA. CDR3 length: 12 residues. The CDR3 DNA follows: TGTGCCAGCAGCACAGGGTATTACGAGCAGTACTTC. Protein product: CASSTGYYEQYF.

A note on this clone: This sample also contains other DNA sequences that code for the same CDR3. CDR3 region: CAWSVQGSYGYTF. For the CDR3, the DNA is TGTGCCTGGAGTGTTCAGGGCAGCTATGGCTACACCTTC. V usage is TRBV30 and J usage is TRBJ1-2, with D possibly being TRBD1 (5 bases). Deletions cut 0 bases from V and 4 bases from J, with 9 bases between. CDR1 and CDR2 from the germline V gene are GTSNPN and SVGIG (reference sequence). CDR3 length: 13 residues.

The chain joins TRBV7-3 to TRBJ2-5; D perhaps matches TRBD1 (5 bases). The CDR3 is made up of 13 amino acids. CDR1 is SGHTA, CDR2 FQGTGA, per germline. V lost 5 bases, J lost 1 base, and 8 bases lay in between. Here the CDR3 reads CASSAQGQETQYF. Written as DNA, the CDR3 is TGTGCCAGCAGCGCCCAGGGCCAAGAGACCCAGTACTTC.

The gene calls are TRBV14 and TRBJ1-1; 7 nucleotides align to TRBD1. The CDR3 consists of 18 residues. CDR1 is SGHDN, CDR2 FVKESK, per germline. V trimming: 1 base; J trimming: 4 bases; junction bases outside the gene matches: 15. CDR3 in amino acids: CASSQAIIGQGGVTEAFF. The CDR3 DNA reads as TGTGCCAGCAGCCAAGCGATTATAGGGCAGGGGGGGGTCACTGAAGCTTTCTTT.

The chain links TRBV5-5 to TRBJ2-5; 13 bases align to TRBD2. Germline CDR1 and CDR2: SGHKS and YYEKEE (reference sequence). CDR3 length: 17 amino acids. The trim removed 3 bases at V and 2 bases at J, leaving 7 bases unmatched. CDR3 loop: CASSSPGLAGKQETQYF. CDR3 nucleotides: TGTGCCAGCAGCTCCCCGGGACTAGCGGGGAAACAAGAGACCCAGTACTTC.

The chain couples TRBV9 to TRBJ1-2; D is unclear. Germline CDR1 is SGDLS and CDR2 is YYNGEE. With 3 bases removed from V and 9 bases from J, the gap between germline ends came to 12 bases. The CDR3 spans 12 residues. DNA for the CDR3: TGTGCCAGCAGCGAAAGCGGAGCCCGCTACACCTTC. This sequence encodes CASSESGARYTF.